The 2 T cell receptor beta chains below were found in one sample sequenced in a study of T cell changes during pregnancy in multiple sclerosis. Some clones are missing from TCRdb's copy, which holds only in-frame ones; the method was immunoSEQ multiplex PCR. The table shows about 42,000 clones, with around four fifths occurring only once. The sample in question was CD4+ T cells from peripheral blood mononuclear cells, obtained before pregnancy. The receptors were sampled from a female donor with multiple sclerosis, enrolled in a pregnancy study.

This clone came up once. The CDR3 nucleotides are TGTGCCAGTAGAAGGGGCACTGAAGCTTTCTTT. Protein product: CASRRGTEAFF. This chain links TRBV19 with TRBJ1-1; D is possibly TRBD1 (5 bases). CDR3 length equals 11 residues. The V gene lost 6 bases and the J gene lost 4 bases, with 6 bases spanning the gap. Germline loops: CDR1 LNHDA, CDR2 SQIVND (reference sequence).

The CDR3 spells CASKHRDQETQYF. The CDR3 region has the DNA TGTGCCAGCAAGCACCGGGACCAAGAGACCCAGTACTTC. This sequence joins TRBV5-6 and TRBJ2-5; no firm D call. There are 13 residues in the CDR3. V was pared by 6 bases and J by 0 bases, with 9 bases between. Germline V CDR1 and CDR2: SGHDT, YYEEEE.